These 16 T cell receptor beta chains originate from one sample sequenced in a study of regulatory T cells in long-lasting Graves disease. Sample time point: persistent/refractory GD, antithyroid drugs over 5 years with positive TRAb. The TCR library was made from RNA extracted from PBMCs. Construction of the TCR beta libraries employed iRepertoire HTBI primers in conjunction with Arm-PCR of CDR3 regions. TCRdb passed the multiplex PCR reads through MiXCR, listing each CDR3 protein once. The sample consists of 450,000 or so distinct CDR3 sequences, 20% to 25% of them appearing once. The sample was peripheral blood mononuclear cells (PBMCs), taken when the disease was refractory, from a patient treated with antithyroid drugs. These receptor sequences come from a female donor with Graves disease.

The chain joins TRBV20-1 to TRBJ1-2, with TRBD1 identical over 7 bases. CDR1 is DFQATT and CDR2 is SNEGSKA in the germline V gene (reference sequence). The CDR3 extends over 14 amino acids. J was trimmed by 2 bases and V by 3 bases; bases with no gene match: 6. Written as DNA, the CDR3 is TGCAGTGCTAGGGGCAGGGGGATCAACTATGGCTACACCTTC. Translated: CSARGRGINYGYTF.

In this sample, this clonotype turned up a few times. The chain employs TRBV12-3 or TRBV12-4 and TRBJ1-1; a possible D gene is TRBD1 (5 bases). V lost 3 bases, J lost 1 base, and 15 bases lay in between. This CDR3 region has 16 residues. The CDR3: CASSLYGGWGNTEAFF. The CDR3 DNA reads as TGTGCCAGCAGTTTGTATGGGGGGTGGGGGAACACTGAAGCTTTCTTT.

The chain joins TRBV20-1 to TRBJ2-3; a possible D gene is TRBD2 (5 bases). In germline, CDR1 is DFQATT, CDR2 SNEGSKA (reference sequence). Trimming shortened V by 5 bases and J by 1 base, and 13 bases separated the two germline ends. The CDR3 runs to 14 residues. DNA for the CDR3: TGCAGTGCTTTTACTAGGGTTGGCACAGATACGCAGTATTTT. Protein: CSAFTRVGTDTQYF.

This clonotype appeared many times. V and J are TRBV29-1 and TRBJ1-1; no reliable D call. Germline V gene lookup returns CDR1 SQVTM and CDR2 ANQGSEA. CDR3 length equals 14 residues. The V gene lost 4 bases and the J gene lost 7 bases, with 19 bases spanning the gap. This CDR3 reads CSVVDGNKYLEAFF. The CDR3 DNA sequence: TGCAGCGTTGTTGACGGGAACAAGTATCTTGAAGCTTTCTTT.

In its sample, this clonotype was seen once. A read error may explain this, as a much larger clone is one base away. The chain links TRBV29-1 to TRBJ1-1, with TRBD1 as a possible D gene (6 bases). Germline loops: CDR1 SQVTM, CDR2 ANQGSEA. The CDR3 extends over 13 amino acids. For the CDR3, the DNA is TGCTGCGCCGCTCACGGGCAGGGGACTGAAGCTTTCTTT. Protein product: CCAAHGQGTEAFF.

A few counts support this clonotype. CDR3 sequence: CASSLDTDTQYF. The DNA of the CDR3 is TGTGCCAGCAGCTTGGACACAGATACGCAGTATTTT. The gene calls are TRBV7-9 and TRBJ2-3, with D uncertain. V lost 3 bases and J lost 2, with 3 bases in between. The CDR3 runs 12 residues. Germline V gene lookup returns CDR1 SEHNR and CDR2 FQNEAQ (reference sequence).

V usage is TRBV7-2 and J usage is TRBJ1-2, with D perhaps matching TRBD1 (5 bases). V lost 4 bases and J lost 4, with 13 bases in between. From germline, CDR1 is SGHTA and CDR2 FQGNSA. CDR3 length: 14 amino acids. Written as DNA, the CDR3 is TGTGCCAGCAGCTCAGGACGGGGGAGCTATGGCTACACCTTC. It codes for CASSSGRGSYGYTF. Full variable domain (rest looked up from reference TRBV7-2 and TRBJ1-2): GAGVSQSPSNKVTEKGKDVELRCDPISGHTALYWYRQSLGQGLEFLIYFQGNSAPDKSGLPSDRFSAERTGGSVSTLTIQRTQQEDSAVYLCASSSGRGSYGYTFGSGTRLTVV.

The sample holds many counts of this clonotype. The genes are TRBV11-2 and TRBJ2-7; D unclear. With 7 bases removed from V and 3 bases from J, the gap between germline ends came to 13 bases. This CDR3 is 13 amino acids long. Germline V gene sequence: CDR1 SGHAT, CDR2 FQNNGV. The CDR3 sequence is CASTAPWGYEQYF. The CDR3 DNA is TGTGCCAGCACCGCCCCCTGGGGCTACGAGCAGTACTTC.

The CDR3 protein is CASTLDRGSQPQHF. The DNA for the CDR3 is TGTGCCAGCACCTTGGACAGGGGAAGTCAGCCCCAGCATTTT. The chain uses TRBV12-3 or TRBV12-4 and TRBJ1-5, with 9 bases aligning to TRBD1. The junction had 7 bases not matched to a gene; V was cut back by 7 bases and J by 6 bases. There are 14 residues in the CDR3.

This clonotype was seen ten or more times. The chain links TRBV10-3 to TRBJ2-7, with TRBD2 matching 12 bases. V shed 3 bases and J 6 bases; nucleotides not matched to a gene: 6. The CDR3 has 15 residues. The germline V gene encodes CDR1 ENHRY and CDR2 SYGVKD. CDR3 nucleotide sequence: TGTGCCATCAGTGATCCGACTAGCGGGAGTTCCGAGCAGTACTTC. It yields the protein CAISDPTSGSSEQYF.

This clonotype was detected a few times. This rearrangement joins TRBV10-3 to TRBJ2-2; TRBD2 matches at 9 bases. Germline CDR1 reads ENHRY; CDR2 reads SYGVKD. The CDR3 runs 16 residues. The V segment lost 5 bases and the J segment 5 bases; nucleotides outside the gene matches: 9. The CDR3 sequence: CAISLFSGSETGELFF. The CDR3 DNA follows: TGTGCCATCAGTCTATTTAGCGGGAGCGAAACCGGGGAGCTGTTTTTT.

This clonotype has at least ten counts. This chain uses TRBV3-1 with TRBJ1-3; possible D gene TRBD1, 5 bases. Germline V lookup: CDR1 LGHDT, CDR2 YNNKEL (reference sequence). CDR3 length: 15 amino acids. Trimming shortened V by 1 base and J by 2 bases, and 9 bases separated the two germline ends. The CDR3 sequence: CASSQAATAGNTIYF. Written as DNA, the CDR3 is TGTGCCAGCAGCCAAGCGGCGACAGCTGGAAACACCATATATTTT.

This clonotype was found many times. CDR3 residues: CATRETVNQPQHF. CDR3 DNA sequence: TGTGCCACCAGAGAAACAGTCAATCAGCCCCAGCATTTT. V gene TRBV10-3 combines with J gene TRBJ1-5; no definite D call. The germline V gene encodes CDR1 ENHRY and CDR2 SYGVKD. There are 13 residues in the CDR3. V gave up 10 bases and J gave up 3 bases, with 13 bases separating them.

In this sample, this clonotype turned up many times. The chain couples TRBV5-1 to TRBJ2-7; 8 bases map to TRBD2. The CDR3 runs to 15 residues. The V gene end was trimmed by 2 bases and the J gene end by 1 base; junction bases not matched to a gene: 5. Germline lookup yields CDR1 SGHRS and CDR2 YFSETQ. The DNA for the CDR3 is TGCGCCAGCAGCTTTGACGGGAGGGGATCCTACGAGCAGTACTTC. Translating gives CASSFDGRGSYEQYF. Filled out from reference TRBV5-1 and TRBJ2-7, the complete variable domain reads KAGVTQTPRYLIKTRGQQVTLSCSPISGHRSVSWYQQTPGQGLQFLFEYFSETQRNKGNFPGRFSGRQFSNSRSEMNVSTLELGDSALYLCASSFDGRGSYEQYFGPGTRLTVT.

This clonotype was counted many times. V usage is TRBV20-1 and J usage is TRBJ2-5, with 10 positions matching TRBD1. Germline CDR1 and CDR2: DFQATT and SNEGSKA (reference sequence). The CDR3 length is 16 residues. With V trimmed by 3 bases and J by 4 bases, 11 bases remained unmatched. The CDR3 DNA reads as TGCAGTGCTAGGCACTTCGGGACAGGGGTTGCAGAGACCCAGTACTTC. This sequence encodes CSARHFGTGVAETQYF.

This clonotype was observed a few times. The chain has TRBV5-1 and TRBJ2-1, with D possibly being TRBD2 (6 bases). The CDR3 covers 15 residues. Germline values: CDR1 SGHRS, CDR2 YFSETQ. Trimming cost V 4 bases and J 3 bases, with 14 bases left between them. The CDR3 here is CASSRLSGSYNEQFF. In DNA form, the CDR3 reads TGCGCCAGCAGCCGACTGTCCGGGAGCTACAATGAGCAGTTCTTC.